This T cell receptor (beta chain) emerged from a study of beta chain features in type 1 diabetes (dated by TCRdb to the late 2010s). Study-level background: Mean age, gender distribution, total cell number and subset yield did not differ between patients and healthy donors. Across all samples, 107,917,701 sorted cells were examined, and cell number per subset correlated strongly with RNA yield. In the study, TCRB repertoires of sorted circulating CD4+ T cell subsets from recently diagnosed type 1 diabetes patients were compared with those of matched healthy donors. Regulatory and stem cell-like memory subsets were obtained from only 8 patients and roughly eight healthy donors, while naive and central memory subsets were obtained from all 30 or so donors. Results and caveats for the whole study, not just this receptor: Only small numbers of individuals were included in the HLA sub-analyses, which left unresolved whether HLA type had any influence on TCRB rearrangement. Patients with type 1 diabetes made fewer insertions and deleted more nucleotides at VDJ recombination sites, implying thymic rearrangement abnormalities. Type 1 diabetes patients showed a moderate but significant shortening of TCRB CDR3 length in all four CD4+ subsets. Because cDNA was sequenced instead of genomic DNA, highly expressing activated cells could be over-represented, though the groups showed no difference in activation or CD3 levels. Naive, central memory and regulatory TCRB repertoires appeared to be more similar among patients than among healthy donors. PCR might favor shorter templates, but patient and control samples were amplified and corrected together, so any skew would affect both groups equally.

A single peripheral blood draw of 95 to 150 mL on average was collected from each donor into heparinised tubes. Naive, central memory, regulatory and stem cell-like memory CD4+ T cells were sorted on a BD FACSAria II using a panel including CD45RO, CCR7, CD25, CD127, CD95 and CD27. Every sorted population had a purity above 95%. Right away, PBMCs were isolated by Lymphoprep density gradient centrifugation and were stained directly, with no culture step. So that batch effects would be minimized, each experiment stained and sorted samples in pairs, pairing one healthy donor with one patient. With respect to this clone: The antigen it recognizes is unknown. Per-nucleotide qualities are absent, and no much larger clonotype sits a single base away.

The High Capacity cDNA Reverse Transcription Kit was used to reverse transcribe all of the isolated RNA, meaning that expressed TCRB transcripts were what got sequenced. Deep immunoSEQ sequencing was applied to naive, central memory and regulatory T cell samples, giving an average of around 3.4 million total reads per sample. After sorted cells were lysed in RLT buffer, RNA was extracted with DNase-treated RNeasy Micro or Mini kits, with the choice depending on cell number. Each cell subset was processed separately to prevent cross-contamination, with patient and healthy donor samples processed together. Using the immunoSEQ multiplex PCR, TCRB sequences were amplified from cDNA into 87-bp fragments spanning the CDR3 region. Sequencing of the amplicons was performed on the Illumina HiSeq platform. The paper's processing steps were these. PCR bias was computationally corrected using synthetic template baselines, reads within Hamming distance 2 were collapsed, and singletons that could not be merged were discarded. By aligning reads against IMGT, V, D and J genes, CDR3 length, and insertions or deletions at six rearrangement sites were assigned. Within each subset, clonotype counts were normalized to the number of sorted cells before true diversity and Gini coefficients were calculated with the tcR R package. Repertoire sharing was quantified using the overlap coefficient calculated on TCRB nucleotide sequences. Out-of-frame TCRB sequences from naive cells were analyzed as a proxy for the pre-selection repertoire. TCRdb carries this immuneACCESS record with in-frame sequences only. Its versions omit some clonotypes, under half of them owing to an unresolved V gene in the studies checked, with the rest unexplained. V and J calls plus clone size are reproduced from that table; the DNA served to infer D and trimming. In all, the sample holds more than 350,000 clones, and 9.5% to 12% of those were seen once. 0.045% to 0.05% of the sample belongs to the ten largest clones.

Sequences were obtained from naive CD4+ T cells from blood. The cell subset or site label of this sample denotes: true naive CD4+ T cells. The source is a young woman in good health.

The nucleotide sequence reads as follows: TGTGCCAGCAGTTTAGCCGGGACAGGGTTGGATCAGCCCCAGCATTTT. Its translation reads: CASSLAGTGLDQPQHF. The chain links TRBV28 with TRBJ1-5; 9 central nucleotides agree with TRBD1. The CDR3 starts with the cysteine, ends with the phenylalanine, and has 16 residues. Just the 48-base CDR3 DNA is kept, in frame starting at base 1. The junction shows trimming of 2 bases on V and 5 bases on J, and the gene matches do not reach 7 bases of it. Taken from the germline V gene, the CDR1 and CDR2 loops are MDHEN and SYDVKM.